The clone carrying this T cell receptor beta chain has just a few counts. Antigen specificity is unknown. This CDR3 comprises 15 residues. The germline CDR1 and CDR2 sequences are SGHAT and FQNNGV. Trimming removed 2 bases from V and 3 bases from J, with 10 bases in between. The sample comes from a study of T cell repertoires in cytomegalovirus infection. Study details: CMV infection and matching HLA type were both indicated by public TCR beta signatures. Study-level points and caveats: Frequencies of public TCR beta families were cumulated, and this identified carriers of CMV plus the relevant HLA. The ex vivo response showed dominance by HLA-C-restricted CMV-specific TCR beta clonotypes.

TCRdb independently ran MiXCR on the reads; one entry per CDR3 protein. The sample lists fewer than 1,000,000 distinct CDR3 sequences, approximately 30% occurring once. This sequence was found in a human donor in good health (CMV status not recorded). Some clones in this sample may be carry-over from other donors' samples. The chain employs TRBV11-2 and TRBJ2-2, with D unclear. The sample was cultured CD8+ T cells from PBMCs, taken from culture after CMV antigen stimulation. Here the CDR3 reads CASSLFPQDTGELFF. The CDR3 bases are TGTGCCAGCAGCTTATTCCCTCAAGACACCGGGGAGCTGTTTTTT.